Presented here are 26 T cell receptor beta chains from one specimen sequenced in a study of blood T cell repertoires in COVID-19 (dated by TCRdb to about 2020). Library creation used the immunoSEQ multiplex PCR assay. The clones in this table, taken by TCRdb from immuneACCESS, are in-frame only. Not every clone is retained; where verified, under half of the shortfall comes from an unresolved V gene, and the cause of the rest is unknown. The sample table shows about 47,000 clones, and about 81% are seen once. About 14% of the sample rests with the top ten. What was sequenced was peripheral blood. The receptor set was obtained from a human donor with acute or convalescent COVID-19. The donor label of this sample is uncertain.

The rearrangement uses TRBV5-1 and TRBJ1-6; D may be TRBD1 (6 bases). The CDR3 totals 16 residues. The germline V gene encodes CDR1 SGHRS and CDR2 YFSETQ. Trimming removed 3 bases at V and 7 bases at J, with 17 bases between. CDR3: CASSSSTGQNNSPLHF. The CDR3 DNA is TGCGCCAGCAGCTCGTCAACAGGACAGAACAATTCACCCCTCCACTTT.

The chain joins TRBV6-5 to TRBJ1-4; 7 nucleotides match TRBD1. The germline V gene encodes CDR1 MNHEY and CDR2 SVGAGI. With 5 bases clipped from V and 12 bases from J, the junction kept 15 bases outside the gene matches. CDR3 size: 15 residues. The CDR3: CASSPLPDRRSELFF. The CDR3, as DNA: TGTGCCAGCAGTCCTCTCCCGGACAGGCGATCAGAACTGTTTTTT.

V is TRBV4-3 and J is TRBJ1-4; D may be TRBD1 (6 bases). The germline V gene encodes CDR1 LGHNA and CDR2 YSLEER. The germline V and J ends were trimmed by 2 bases and 8 bases, with 15 bases remaining between them. The CDR3 contains 15 residues. Here the CDR3 DNA reads TGCGCCAGCAGCCAAACTGGGGGACATGGAGAAAAACTGTTTTTT. It is translated as CASSQTGGHGEKLFF.

The chain uses TRBV6-2 or TRBV6-3 and TRBJ1-3, with D possibly TRBD1 on 5 matching bases. The germline gives CDR1 MNHEY, CDR2 SVGEGT. The CDR3 sequence is 14 residues long. Trimming removed 6 bases at V and 0 bases at J, with 9 bases between. The CDR3 coding sequence is TGTGCCAGCAGCCTGGGGGGCTCTGGAAACACCATATATTTT. It yields the protein CASSLGGSGNTIYF.

This clone was observed a handful of times. J is TRBJ1-5 and V is TRBV28; weak D call: TRBD1 (6 bases). Per the germline V gene, CDR1 is MDHEN and CDR2 is SYDVKM. V lost 2 bases and J 6 bases, leaving 17 bases between the germline ends. The CDR3 has 16 residues. The CDR3 coding sequence is TGTGCCAGCAGTTTAGGGGACATTGTTTTTGGTCAGCCCCAGCATTTT. Protein product: CASSLGDIVFGQPQHF. Looking up the rest from reference TRBV28 and TRBJ1-5 gives the full variable domain: DVKVTQSSRYLVKRTGEKVFLECVQDMDHENMFWYRQDPGLGLRLIYFSYDVKMKEKGDIPEGYSVSREKKERFSLILESASTNQTSMYLCASSLGDIVFGQPQHFGDGTRLSIL.

The chain links TRBV15 to TRBJ2-5, with 7 bases matching TRBD1. This CDR3 contains 15 residues. CDR1 and CDR2 from the germline V gene are LNHNV and YYDKDF (reference sequence). Germline trimming cut 0 bases from V and 2 bases from J; bases unmatched to any gene: 3. This CDR3 reads CATSREGQIQETQYF. The CDR3 DNA reads TGTGCCACCAGCAGAGAGGGACAGATTCAAGAGACCCAGTACTTC.

The V and J genes are TRBV27 and TRBJ2-2, with TRBD2 matching 8 bases. The CDR3 consists of 17 residues. Germline V gene lookup returns CDR1 MNHEY and CDR2 SMNVEV (reference sequence). The J segment lost 0 bases and the V segment lost 4 bases, leaving 7 bases of the junction unmatched. CDR3: CASSSVLAASNTGELFF. In DNA, the CDR3 is TGTGCCAGCAGTTCCGTACTAGCGGCCTCGAACACCGGGGAGCTGTTTTTT.

The chain is built from TRBV27 and TRBJ1-1; D is ambiguous. The CDR3 sequence is 13 residues long. V was trimmed by 1 base and J by 1 base, leaving 4 bases between them. Germline V gene data show CDR1 as MNHEY and CDR2 as SMNVEV (reference sequence). The DNA for the CDR3 is TGTGCCAGCAGTTTATATCAGAACACTGAAGCTTTCTTT. Protein: CASSLYQNTEAFF.

This clone has only one observation. The gene calls are TRBV10-3 and TRBJ2-3; a possible D gene is TRBD1 (6 bases). There are 12 residues in the CDR3. V lost 9 bases, J lost 2 bases, and 9 bases lay in between. The germline V gene has CDR1 ENHRY and CDR2 SYGVKD. The CDR3 DNA follows: TGTGCCATTACAGGGAACACAGATACGCAGTATTTT. Translating gives CAITGNTDTQYF.

In DNA form, the CDR3 reads TGCGCCAGCAGTGGGGCTAGCGGGGGGCCCTCAGATACGCAGTATTTT. As protein: CASSGASGGPSDTQYF. The chain links TRBV10-2 to TRBJ2-3, with TRBD2 identical over 11 bases. Germline V lookup: CDR1 WSHSY, CDR2 SAAADI. V lost 4 bases, J lost 4 bases, and 7 bases stayed unmatched. This CDR3 comprises 16 residues.

The rearrangement uses TRBV10-3 and TRBJ1-1, with TRBD1 identical over 12 bases. This CDR3 is built from 16 residues. Germline CDR1 reads ENHRY; CDR2 reads SYGVKD. Unmatched junction bases numbered 7, after V lost 0 bases and J lost 8 bases. The CDR3 sequence: CAISESGTGGRPEAFF. CDR3 bases: TGTGCCATCAGTGAGTCGGGGACAGGGGGCCGCCCCGAAGCTTTCTTT.

The chain carries TRBV18 and TRBJ1-6; 8 positions match TRBD1. V dropped 6 bases and J dropped 2; count of bases not matched to a gene: 6. Germline V CDR1 and CDR2: KGHSH, LQKENI. This CDR3 comprises 16 residues. CDR3 coding DNA: TGTGCCAGCTCTCAACCACAGGGGGCCTATAATTCACCCCTCCACTTT. This codes for CASSQPQGAYNSPLHF. Complete variable domain (other parts from reference TRBV18 and TRBJ1-6): NAGVMQNPRHLVRRRGQEARLRCSPMKGHSHVYWYRQLPEEGLKFMVYLQKENIIDESGMPKERFSAEFPKEGPSILRIQQVVRGDSAAYFCASSQPQGAYNSPLHFGNGTRLTVT.

The chain is built from TRBV11-3 and TRBJ1-1, with 7 bases fitting TRBD1. The trim removed 5 bases at V and 4 bases at J, leaving 4 bases unmatched. Germline CDR1 and CDR2: SGHNT and YENEEA. This CDR3 is built from 13 residues. In DNA, the CDR3 is TGTGCCAGCAGCATCTACAGGGGCACTGAAGCTTTCTTT. As protein: CASSIYRGTEAFF.

V usage is TRBV11-3 and J usage is TRBJ2-2; D unresolved. Between the trimmed V and J ends, which lost 1 base and 7 bases, there was a span of 7 bases. The CDR3 is 13 amino acids. CDR1 is SGHNT, CDR2 YENEEA, per germline. Here the CDR3 reads CASSLVLHGELFF. For the CDR3, the DNA is TGTGCCAGCAGCTTAGTTTTACACGGGGAGCTGTTTTTT.

A few counts support this clone. This chain uses TRBV2 with TRBJ1-1; 8 bases map to TRBD1. Germline trimming cut 5 bases from V and 2 bases from J; bases unmatched to any gene: 4. Germline-derived CDR1 and CDR2 are SNHLY and FYNNEI. The CDR3 extends over 14 amino acids. CDR3 amino acids: CASSSGQGNTEAFF. CDR3 nucleotides: TGTGCCAGCAGTTCTGGACAGGGAAACACTGAAGCTTTCTTT.

V and J are TRBV2 and TRBJ2-4; 9 nucleotides agree with TRBD2. The J segment lost 6 bases and the V segment lost 7 bases, leaving 1 base of the junction unmatched. Germline assignment: CDR1 SNHLY and CDR2 FYNNEI. CDR3 length: 12 amino acids. CDR3 region: CASKGLANIQYF. CDR3 DNA: TGTGCCAGCAAGGGACTAGCAAACATTCAGTACTTC.

This clone has just one count. The chain uses TRBV6-1 and TRBJ1-4, with unresolved D. The CDR3 consists of 15 residues. Germline assignment: CDR1 MNHNS and CDR2 SASEGT. V shed 2 bases and J shed 1 base, with 8 bases lying between them. CDR3 DNA sequence: TGTGCCAGCAGTGAATTCCGAGGAACTAATGAAAAACTGTTTTTT. The encoded protein is CASSEFRGTNEKLFF.

The chain carries TRBV5-8 and TRBJ2-7; tentative D call: TRBD1 (6 bases). The V end was cut by 7 bases, the J end by 7 bases, with 15 bases between. Germline CDR1 reads SGHTS; CDR2 reads YDEGEE. The CDR3 sequence is 12 residues long. The CDR3 region has the DNA TGTGCCAGCCTTCGAACAGGGAAAGAGCAGTACTTC. Protein sequence: CASLRTGKEQYF.

The chain uses TRBV6-2 or TRBV6-3 and TRBJ2-1; unclear D gene. The CDR3 covers 15 residues. Germline-derived CDR1 and CDR2 are MNHEY and SVGEGT. V lost 4 bases and J lost 0, with 10 bases in between. CDR3 coding DNA: TGTGCCAGCAGTTCCCATGCGAGCTCCTACAATGAGCAGTTCTTC. Residues: CASSSHASSYNEQFF.

The chain has TRBV30 and TRBJ1-4; 9 bases map to TRBD1. The junction had 7 bases not matched to a gene; V was cut back by 0 bases and J by 8 bases. Per germline, CDR1 GTSNPN and CDR2 SVGIG (reference sequence). The CDR3 contains 15 residues. Written as DNA, the CDR3 is TGTGCCTGGAGTGTAGTGGGACAGGGAACAGAAAAACTGTTTTTT. Translating it yields CAWSVVGQGTEKLFF.

The rearrangement links TRBV14 to TRBJ2-5; 7 bases line up with TRBD2. Trimming cost V 2 bases and J 5 bases; bases outside gene matches: 11. CDR1 and CDR2 from the germline V gene are SGHDN and FVKESK. This CDR3 spans 16 amino acids. CDR3 in amino acids: CASSQYRLAVRETQYF. Here the CDR3 DNA reads TGTGCCAGCAGCCAATACCGGCTAGCGGTGCGGGAGACCCAGTACTTC.

The V call is TRBV5-1, the J call TRBJ2-4; 8 bases are shared with TRBD1. J gave up 0 bases and V 4 bases, and 6 bases lay outside the gene matches. CDR3 length: 16 amino acids. CDR1 and CDR2 from the germline V gene are SGHRS and YFSETQ. The CDR3 sequence: CASSTLTGGAKNIQYF. In DNA, the CDR3 is TGCGCCAGCAGCACCCTTACAGGGGGAGCCAAAAACATTCAGTACTTC.

This clone has only a few counts. The chain uses TRBV11-3 and TRBJ2-7; TRBD1 agrees at 8 bases. This CDR3 spans 15 amino acids. V lost 2 bases, J lost 2 bases, and 5 bases stayed unmatched. From germline, CDR1 is SGHNT and CDR2 YENEEA. The CDR3 loop is CASSLTGQGPYEQYF. The CDR3, as DNA: TGTGCCAGCAGCTTAACAGGACAGGGTCCCTACGAGCAGTACTTC.

The chain recombines TRBV4-2 with TRBJ2-7, with TRBD1 as a possible D gene (8 bases). The CDR3 loop spans 15 amino acids. The V end was cut by 1 base, the J end by 2 bases, with 12 bases between. Germline V gives CDR1 LGHNA, CDR2 YNFKEQ. The CDR3 region is CASSQGEGQAYEQYF. The CDR3 nucleotides read TGTGCCAGCAGCCAAGGGGAGGGACAGGCCTACGAGCAGTACTTC.

The V gene is TRBV9, the J gene TRBJ1-1, with 9 bases that match TRBD1. V was clipped by 1 base and J by 5 bases; unmatched bases: 6. This CDR3 comprises 15 residues. Germline V lookup: CDR1 SGDLS, CDR2 YYNGEE. The DNA for the CDR3 is TGTGCCAGCAGCGTACGGGACAGGGAAGTGACTGAAGCTTTCTTT. Translating gives CASSVRDREVTEAFF.

The chain joins TRBV27 to TRBJ2-7; D gene uncertain. CDR1 and CDR2 from the germline V gene are MNHEY and SMNVEV (reference sequence). Trimming cost V 8 bases and J 3 bases, with 11 bases left between them. CDR3 length equals 12 residues. CDR3: CASYSQNYEQYF. The CDR3 DNA sequence: TGTGCCAGCTACTCCCAAAACTACGAGCAGTACTTC.